The 4 T cell receptor beta chains given below trace back to one sample, sequenced in a study of shared T cell receptors in the human thymus. Sequencing was performed with immunoSEQ multiplex PCR; in TCRdb, only in-frame clones are kept and a portion is missing. The sample holds hundreds of thousands of clones, roughly 90% seen once. The data also belong to a second study, concerning human thymus T cells.

Sequenced material: thymocytes. These receptors were obtained from a boy younger than two with a congenital heart defect.

This chain uses TRBV5-3 with TRBJ1-1, with 8 bases fitting TRBD1. TRBV5-3 is designated an ORF whose function remains uncertain. The CDR3 covers 16 residues. V trimming: 0 bases; J trimming: 0 bases; junction bases outside the gene matches: 4. The CDR3 spells CARSLEGDRLNTEAFF. As DNA, the CDR3 is TGTGCCAGAAGCTTGGAAGGGGACAGGTTGAACACTGAAGCTTTCTTT.

The CDR3 region is CASSLSSGRAVRTDTQYF. CDR3 in DNA: TGTGCCAGCAGTTTAAGTAGCGGGAGGGCCGTTAGGACAGATACGCAGTATTTT. V is TRBV28 and J is TRBJ2-3, with 11 positions matching TRBD2. The germline gives CDR1 MDHEN, CDR2 SYDVKM. V was clipped by 2 bases and J by 3 bases; unmatched bases: 10. The CDR3 is 18 amino acids.

V gene TRBV10-2 combines with J gene TRBJ1-1, with 7 bases identical to TRBD1. The CDR3 length is 11 residues. V dropped 6 bases and J dropped 8; count of bases not matched to a gene: 3. Germline-derived CDR1 and CDR2 are WSHSY and SAAADI. CDR3 nucleotide sequence: TGCGCCAGCAGGACAGGGACAGAAGCTTTCTTT. Protein sequence: CASRTGTEAFF.

The chain couples TRBV9 to TRBJ2-1; 11 nucleotides line up with TRBD2. The CDR3 covers 16 residues. Germline V gives CDR1 SGDLS, CDR2 YYNGEE. Losses at the gene ends were 2 bases for V and 3 bases for J; bases not matched to a gene: 4. CDR3 coding DNA: TGTGCCAGCAGCGTGACTAGCGGGGTCTTCTACAATGAGCAGTTCTTC. This encodes CASSVTSGVFYNEQFF.